The clone carrying this T cell receptor (beta chain) was seen a few times. No antigen is known for it. Germline CDR1 reads KGHSH; CDR2 reads LQKENI. This CDR3 spans 15 amino acids. Trimming cost V 0 bases and J 3 bases, with 9 bases left between them. In TCRdb, the 5' RACE reads were re-called with MiXCR into one record per CDR3 protein. The sample lists about 340,000 distinct CDR3 sequences; roughly 14% were seen once. This sample was taken from a study of CD8 T cells in ankylosing spondylitis. The study, taken as a whole, reports: The authors reported significant enrichment of disease-linked clones in matched ankylosing spondylitis synovial fluid. In peripheral blood, disease-linked CD8+ clones occurred at relatively low frequencies. A TCR beta motif of 8 or 9 highly homologous variants appeared characteristic of ankylosing spondylitis blood.

The chain uses TRBV18 and TRBJ1-5; D unresolved. The TCR was taken from a male donor with ankylosing spondylitis or in good health (not recorded which). The material sequenced was blood, either unsorted or a sorted T cell fraction (not recorded which). CDR3 DNA sequence: TGTGCCAGCTCACCACCGGGTCACCCCAATCAGCCCCAGCATTTT. Protein product: CASSPPGHPNQPQHF.